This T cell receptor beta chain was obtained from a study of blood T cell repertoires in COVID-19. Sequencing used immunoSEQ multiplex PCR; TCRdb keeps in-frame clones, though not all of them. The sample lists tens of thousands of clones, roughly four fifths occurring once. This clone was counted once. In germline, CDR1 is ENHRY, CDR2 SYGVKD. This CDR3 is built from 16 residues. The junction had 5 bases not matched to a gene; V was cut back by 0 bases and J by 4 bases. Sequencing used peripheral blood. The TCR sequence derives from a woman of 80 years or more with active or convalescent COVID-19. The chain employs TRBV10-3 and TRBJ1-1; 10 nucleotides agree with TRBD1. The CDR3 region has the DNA TGTGCCATCAGTGAGTCGAGGGGACAGGGGAGCACTGAAGCTTTCTTT. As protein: CAISESRGQGSTEAFF.